These 2 T cell receptor beta chains were sequenced from one sample in a study of T cell responses to AZD1222 COVID-19 vaccine. TCRdb's table, derived via immunoSEQ multiplex PCR, lists solely in-frame clones and lacks some. The sample consists of 75,000 to 100,000 clones, roughly 87% of them appearing once. This material consisted of peripheral blood, taken on day 0 of AZD1222 vaccination. The receptors stem from an adult in good health.

This chain links TRBV7-8 with TRBJ1-5; D is unresolved. The CDR3 consists of 16 residues. Germline CDR1 and CDR2: SGHVS and FQNEAQ. Trimming took 1 base from V and 4 from J, leaving 14 bases between them. For the CDR3, the DNA is TGTGCCAGCAGCTTAGTCGGTCCCCAGATAAATCAGCCCCAGCATTTT. It codes for CASSLVGPQINQPQHF.

The rearrangement links TRBV21-1 to TRBJ1-5. TRBV21-1 is listed as a pseudogene. The CDR3 extends over 16 amino acids. In nucleotides, the CDR3 is TGTGCCAGCAGCTTACGGGGGGGGATGTTTGTCTGCCCCCAGCATTTT. Translating it yields CASSLRGGMFVCPQHF.